The rows below give T cell receptor beta chains drawn from one sample of a study of blood T cell repertoires in COVID-19. Clones were read by immunoSEQ multiplex PCR, and TCRdb kept only the in-frame ones, dropping some. In the table there are approximately 94,000 clones, roughly 80% of which are singletons. Sequencing was carried out using peripheral blood. All receptors derive from a man in his 70s with active or convalescent COVID-19. CDR3s include the opening cysteine and the closing phenylalanine or tryptophan. D genes are given only for firm matches. Clone size is stated in some rows and not others, as once, few, many or a class when expanded.

d_call: TRBD2; clone_size: .; v_call: TRBV13; j_call: TRBJ2-1; cdr3_length: 18; cdr3_aa: CASSKGLAGSLSYNEQFF; cdr3_nt: TGTGCCAGCAGCAAGGGACTAGCGGGATCCCTGTCCTACAATGAGCAGTTCTTC
d_call: .; clone_size: .; v_call: TRBV24-1; j_call: TRBJ2-2; cdr3_length: 15; cdr3_aa: CATSDPGGYTGELFF; cdr3_nt: TGTGCCACCAGTGATCCGGGGGGCTACACCGGGGAGCTGTTTTTT
d_call: .; clone_size: .; v_call: TRBV18; j_call: TRBJ2-7; cdr3_length: 13; cdr3_aa: CASSPGSSYEQYF; cdr3_nt: TGTGCCAGCTCACCAGGGAGCTCCTACGAGCAGTACTTC
d_call: TRBD2; clone_size: .; v_call: TRBV11-2; j_call: TRBJ2-7; cdr3_length: 15; cdr3_aa: CASSLGTSGSGEQYF; cdr3_nt: TGTGCCAGCAGCTTAGGGACTAGCGGGAGTGGTGAGCAGTACTTC
d_call: TRBD1; clone_size: .; v_call: TRBV14; j_call: TRBJ2-7; cdr3_length: 15; cdr3_aa: CASSPRTGAENEQYF; cdr3_nt: TGTGCCAGCAGCCCCCGGACAGGGGCCGAAAACGAGCAGTACTTC
d_call: .; clone_size: .; v_call: TRBV12-3/TRBV12-4; j_call: TRBJ2-1; cdr3_length: 12; cdr3_aa: CASSWGGRGQFF; cdr3_nt: TGTGCCAGCAGTTGGGGGGGGCGCGGACAGTTCTTC
d_call: .; clone_size: .; v_call: TRBV30; j_call: TRBJ2-7; cdr3_length: 14; cdr3_aa: CAWSVRGLGYEQYF; cdr3_nt: TGTGCCTGGAGTGTCCGGGGATTGGGCTACGAGCAGTACTTC
d_call: TRBD1; clone_size: .; v_call: TRBV7-9; j_call: TRBJ1-6; cdr3_length: 16; cdr3_aa: CASSLLHRGKNSPLHF; cdr3_nt: TGTGCCAGCAGCTTACTACACAGGGGAAAGAATTCACCCCTCCACTTT
d_call: .; clone_size: .; v_call: TRBV13; j_call: TRBJ2-7; cdr3_length: 13; cdr3_aa: CASSSQGSYEQYF; cdr3_nt: TGTGCCAGCAGCTCTCAGGGTAGCTACGAGCAGTACTTC
d_call: .; clone_size: .; v_call: TRBV6-6; j_call: TRBJ2-7; cdr3_length: 16; cdr3_aa: CASSPRLGGGAFEQYF; cdr3_nt: TGTGCCAGCAGTCCGCGATTAGGGGGAGGGGCATTCGAGCAGTACTTC
d_call: .; clone_size: .; v_call: TRBV5-6; j_call: TRBJ1-6; cdr3_length: 15; cdr3_aa: CASSSTDFPGSPLHF; cdr3_nt: TGTGCCAGCAGCTCGACAGATTTTCCGGGCTCACCCCTCCACTTT
d_call: .; clone_size: .; v_call: TRBV27; j_call: TRBJ2-2; cdr3_length: 14; cdr3_aa: CASSLIGGDGELFF; cdr3_nt: TGTGCCAGCAGTTTAATAGGGGGGGACGGGGAGCTGTTTTTT
d_call: TRBD2; clone_size: .; v_call: TRBV27; j_call: TRBJ2-7; cdr3_length: 14; cdr3_aa: CASSSLAGSYEQYF; cdr3_nt: TGTGCCAGCAGTTCACTAGCGGGAAGCTACGAGCAGTACTTC
d_call: .; clone_size: .; v_call: TRBV19; j_call: TRBJ2-7; cdr3_length: 14; cdr3_aa: CASSIDGGGREQYF; cdr3_nt: TGTGCCAGTAGTATAGATGGTGGAGGGCGAGAGCAGTACTTC
d_call: .; clone_size: once; v_call: TRBV6-5; j_call: TRBJ1-3; cdr3_length: 15; cdr3_aa: CASSPTRDGGNTIYF; cdr3_nt: TGTGCCAGCAGTCCCACCCGCGACGGGGGAAACACCATATATTTT
d_call: TRBD1; clone_size: .; v_call: TRBV15; j_call: TRBJ1-2; cdr3_length: 14; cdr3_aa: CATSTLDRANGYTF; cdr3_nt: TGTGCCACCAGCACCTTGGACAGGGCAAATGGCTACACCTTC
d_call: .; clone_size: .; v_call: TRBV6-5; j_call: TRBJ2-7; cdr3_length: 15; cdr3_aa: CATAPGFATLYEQYF; cdr3_nt: TGTGCCACCGCCCCGGGGTTTGCGACACTCTACGAGCAGTACTTC
d_call: .; clone_size: .; v_call: TRBV7-6; j_call: TRBJ2-1; cdr3_length: 17; cdr3_aa: CASSQALDRTVGNEQFF; cdr3_nt: TGTGCCAGCAGCCAGGCCCTCGACAGGACGGTAGGGAATGAGCAGTTCTTC
d_call: .; clone_size: few; v_call: TRBV24-1; j_call: TRBJ1-5; cdr3_length: 15; cdr3_aa: CATSDGADSNQPQHF; cdr3_nt: TGTGCCACCAGTGATGGGGCGGATAGCAATCAGCCCCAGCATTTT
d_call: .; clone_size: .; v_call: TRBV18; j_call: TRBJ1-1; cdr3_length: 14; cdr3_aa: CASSLGQMNTEAFF; cdr3_nt: TGTGCCAGCTCCCTTGGACAAATGAACACTGAAGCTTTCTTT
d_call: .; clone_size: .; v_call: TRBV9; j_call: TRBJ2-1; cdr3_length: 16; cdr3_aa: CASSRGAGGTGNEQFF; cdr3_nt: TGTGCCAGCAGCCGGGGGGCCGGGGGGACGGGCAATGAGCAGTTCTTC
d_call: .; clone_size: .; v_call: TRBV7-2; j_call: TRBJ1-2; cdr3_length: 16; cdr3_aa: CASSLVAVGGNYGYTF; cdr3_nt: TGTGCCAGCAGCTTAGTGGCTGTGGGCGGGAACTATGGCTACACCTTC
d_call: TRBD2; clone_size: .; v_call: TRBV2; j_call: TRBJ2-5; cdr3_length: 16; cdr3_aa: CASRPGLAGGGETQYF; cdr3_nt: TGTGCCAGCAGGCCCGGACTAGCGGGAGGAGGAGAGACCCAGTACTTC
d_call: .; clone_size: .; v_call: TRBV20-1; j_call: TRBJ2-4; cdr3_length: 11; cdr3_aa: CSPLAKNIQYF; cdr3_nt: TGCAGTCCTCTAGCCAAAAACATTCAGTACTTC
d_call: .; clone_size: .; v_call: TRBV4-3; j_call: TRBJ1-5; cdr3_length: 21; cdr3_aa: CASSSLPRRGIGELSNQPQHF; cdr3_nt: TGCGCCAGCAGCTCCCTCCCTCGGCGGGGTATCGGGGAATTAAGCAATCAGCCCCAGCATTTT
d_call: TRBD1; clone_size: once; v_call: TRBV5-8; j_call: TRBJ2-1; cdr3_length: 14; cdr3_aa: CASSSDRAWNEQFF; cdr3_nt: TGTGCCAGCAGCTCCGACAGGGCCTGGAATGAGCAGTTCTTC
d_call: .; clone_size: .; v_call: TRBV21-1; j_call: TRBJ1-1; cdr3_length: 14; cdr3_aa: CASSAQVRGTEAFF; cdr3_nt: TGTGCCAGCAGCGCCCAGGTCCGTGGGACTGAAGCTTTCTTT
d_call: .; clone_size: .; v_call: TRBV5-4; j_call: TRBJ2-3; cdr3_length: 16; cdr3_aa: CASSLGGAGVTDTQYF; cdr3_nt: TGTGCCAGCAGCTTGGGTGGCGCAGGGGTCACAGATACGCAGTATTTT
d_call: TRBD1; clone_size: .; v_call: TRBV5-1; j_call: TRBJ1-4; cdr3_length: 14; cdr3_aa: CASSLRDRNEKLFF; cdr3_nt: TGCGCCAGCAGCTTGCGGGACAGGAATGAAAAACTGTTTTTT
d_call: .; clone_size: .; v_call: TRBV19; j_call: TRBJ1-1; cdr3_length: 16; cdr3_aa: CASSMRLRGSKTEAFF; cdr3_nt: TGTGCCAGTAGTATGCGCCTCAGGGGTAGCAAAACTGAAGCTTTCTTT
d_call: .; clone_size: few; v_call: TRBV14; j_call: TRBJ2-7; cdr3_length: 14; cdr3_aa: CASSLGLYSYEQYF; cdr3_nt: TGTGCCAGCAGCCTCGGACTGTACTCCTACGAGCAGTACTTC
d_call: .; clone_size: .; v_call: TRBV4-2; j_call: TRBJ2-1; cdr3_length: 19; cdr3_aa: CASSQVLRVAVSSYNEQFF; cdr3_nt: TGTGCCAGCAGCCAAGTCCTTCGCGTAGCCGTAAGCTCCTACAATGAGCAGTTCTTC
d_call: .; clone_size: .; v_call: TRBV30; j_call: TRBJ2-3; cdr3_length: 13; cdr3_aa: CAWGGLATDTQYF; cdr3_nt: TGTGCCTGGGGAGGACTGGCCACAGATACGCAGTATTTT
d_call: .; clone_size: .; v_call: TRBV9; j_call: TRBJ2-2; cdr3_length: 14; cdr3_aa: CASSGPSNTGELFF; cdr3_nt: TGTGCCAGCAGCGGGCCAAGTAACACCGGGGAGCTGTTTTTT
d_call: .; clone_size: few; v_call: TRBV27; j_call: TRBJ1-5; cdr3_length: 15; cdr3_aa: CASSLFGRGGQPQHF; cdr3_nt: TGTGCCAGCAGTTTATTCGGCAGGGGTGGTCAGCCCCAGCATTTT
d_call: .; clone_size: .; v_call: TRBV7-9; j_call: TRBJ2-7; cdr3_length: 13; cdr3_aa: CASSLDTYYEQYF; cdr3_nt: TGTGCCAGCAGCTTAGACACGTACTACGAGCAGTACTTC
d_call: TRBD1; clone_size: .; v_call: TRBV4-1; j_call: TRBJ1-5; cdr3_length: 15; cdr3_aa: CASRLDRGSNQPQHF; cdr3_nt: TGCGCCAGCAGACTCGACAGGGGAAGCAATCAGCCCCAGCATTTT
d_call: .; clone_size: once; v_call: TRBV5-8; j_call: TRBJ2-5; cdr3_length: 14; cdr3_aa: CASSLGVFQETQYF; cdr3_nt: TGTGCCAGCAGCCTAGGGGTTTTTCAAGAGACCCAGTACTTC
d_call: .; clone_size: .; v_call: TRBV4-2; j_call: TRBJ2-7; cdr3_length: 15; cdr3_aa: CASSQDAQGPYEQYF; cdr3_nt: TGTGCCAGCAGCCAAGATGCACAGGGCCCCTACGAGCAGTACTTC
d_call: TRBD2; clone_size: .; v_call: TRBV9; j_call: TRBJ2-3; cdr3_length: 15; cdr3_aa: CASSVGGRASDTQYF; cdr3_nt: TGTGCCAGCAGCGTCGGCGGGAGGGCCTCAGATACGCAGTATTTT
d_call: .; clone_size: .; v_call: TRBV11-1; j_call: TRBJ2-2; cdr3_length: 13; cdr3_aa: CASSIRGAGELFF; cdr3_nt: TGTGCCAGCAGCATCCGGGGTGCCGGGGAGCTGTTTTTT
d_call: .; clone_size: once; v_call: TRBV11-3; j_call: TRBJ1-1; cdr3_length: 13; cdr3_aa: CASSLEGGTEAFF; cdr3_nt: TGTGCCAGCAGCTTAGAAGGGGGTACTGAAGCTTTCTTT
d_call: TRBD2; clone_size: .; v_call: TRBV27; j_call: TRBJ2-3; cdr3_length: 16; cdr3_aa: CASSSRTSGRVDTQYF; cdr3_nt: TGTGCCAGCAGTTCGAGGACTAGCGGGAGGGTAGATACGCAGTATTTT
d_call: TRBD1; clone_size: once; v_call: TRBV12-3/TRBV12-4; j_call: TRBJ1-3; cdr3_length: 12; cdr3_aa: CASRYRGHTIYF; cdr3_nt: TGTGCCAGCAGGTACAGGGGACACACCATATATTTT
d_call: .; clone_size: .; v_call: TRBV2; j_call: TRBJ1-6; cdr3_length: 15; cdr3_aa: CASRARVSYNSPLHF; cdr3_nt: TGTGCCAGCAGGGCCAGGGTGTCCTATAATTCACCCCTCCACTTT